Shown below are 4 T cell receptor beta chains from a single sample sequenced in a study of blood T cell repertoires in COVID-19. TCRdb's table, derived via immunoSEQ multiplex PCR, lists solely in-frame clones and lacks some. The sample includes roughly 250,000 clones, 70% to 90% seen only once; the top ten take roughly 1.6%. Sequenced input: PBMCs or T cells enriched from blood (not recorded which). The receptors shown here come from a woman in her 50s who had recovered from COVID-19.

J is TRBJ1-2 and V is TRBV7-2; possible D gene TRBD1, 5 bases. Per the germline V gene, CDR1 is SGHTA and CDR2 is FQGNSA. This CDR3 is built from 14 residues. V lost 3 bases and J lost 1, with 9 bases in between. The CDR3 coding sequence is TGTGCCAGCAGCTTCCCAGGACATAACTATGGCTACACCTTC. Translation gives CASSFPGHNYGYTF.

The rearrangement uses TRBV19 and TRBJ1-2; D may be TRBD1 (6 bases). Germline CDR1 reads LNHDA; CDR2 reads SQIVND (reference sequence). This CDR3 is 16 amino acids long. The germline V and J ends were trimmed by 5 bases and 0 bases, with 16 bases remaining between them. CDR3 bases: TGTGCCAGTAGTTCGGGACATACGCCTTCTAACTATGGCTACACCTTC. Translation gives CASSSGHTPSNYGYTF. Full variable domain (remainder filled in from reference TRBV19 and TRBJ1-2): DGGITQSPKYLFRKEGQNVTLSCEQNLNHDAMYWYRQDPGQGLRLIYYSQIVNDFQKGDIAEGYSVSREKKESFPLTVTSAQKNPTAFYLCASSSGHTPSNYGYTFGSGTRLTVV.

This clone was seen a few times. The J gene is TRBJ1-5, the V gene TRBV28; 7 bases are a match to TRBD1. The junction had 11 bases not matched to a gene; V was cut back by 7 bases and J by 5 bases. The CDR3 is made up of 15 amino acids. Germline loops: CDR1 MDHEN, CDR2 SYDVKM. The CDR3 reads CASTKAGGWYQPQHF. The DNA of the CDR3 is TGTGCCAGCACCAAGGCAGGGGGTTGGTATCAGCCCCAGCATTTT.

The rearrangement uses TRBV7-9 and TRBJ1-1; D ambiguous. The CDR3 is 14 residues long. Trimming stripped 3 bases from V and 4 bases from J, with 12 bases between. Germline V gives CDR1 SEHNR, CDR2 FQNEAQ (reference sequence). In DNA form, the CDR3 reads TGTGCCAGCAGCTTCGAGAGGAGGAGCACTGAAGCTTTCTTT. Protein: CASSFERRSTEAFF.